A selection of T cell receptor beta chains follows, all from one sample in a study of neurological immune-mediated disorders. TCRdb ran MiXCR on the 5' RACE reads and lists one entry per CDR3 protein. Of 120,000 or so distinct CDR3 sequences in the sample, 3% to 3.5% were seen once. Source material: PBMCs. The origin of the receptors is a woman between 25 and 40 years old with multiple sclerosis. Each CDR3 is given with its conserved first and last residue. Each record gives: D gene, J gene, clone size, V gene, CDR3 DNA, CDR3 protein. D genes are given only for firm matches. Each size is how often the clone was seen (once, few, many) or a class if it is expanded.

>TRBD1|TRBJ2-1|many|TRBV15
TGTGCCACCAGCACGGACAGGGGCTCGTACAATGAGCAGTTCTTC
CATSTDRGSYNEQFF
>TRBD1|TRBJ1-4|many|TRBV20-1
TGCAGTGCAACCACGGGACAGGATAATGAAAAACTGTTTTTT
CSATTGQDNEKLFF
>-|TRBJ1-1|many|TRBV7-6
TGTGCCAGCAGTCTAGAGGCAGCGAACACTGAAGCTTTCTTT
CASSLEAANTEAFF
>TRBD1|TRBJ1-1|many|TRBV20-1
TGCAGGATCAACAGGGGTGACACTGAAGCTTTCTTT
CRINRGDTEAFF
>TRBD1|TRBJ1-2|many|TRBV12-3/TRBV12-4
TGTGCCAGCCGCGGGACAGGGACTAACTATGGCTACACCTTC
CASRGTGTNYGYTF
>-|TRBJ1-2|many|TRBV20-1
TGCAGTGCTAGAGATGGGCAGGACTATGGCTACACCTTC
CSARDGQDYGYTF
>-|TRBJ2-2|many|TRBV12-3/TRBV12-4
TGTGCCAGCAGTTTTCTCGGGAAGAACACCGGGGAGCTGTTTTTT
CASSFLGKNTGELFF
>TRBD2|TRBJ2-2|many|TRBV5-1
TGCGCCAGCAGCTTGGCCGGGACTAGCGGAGCCGGGGAGCTGTTTTTT
CASSLAGTSGAGELFF
>-|TRBJ2-1|many|TRBV5-6
TGTGCCAGCAGCCGTACGAGCAACTACAATGAGCAGTTCTTC
CASSRTSNYNEQFF
>-|TRBJ2-3|many|TRBV20-1
TGCAGTGCTAGTTCGGACTCCACAGATACGCAGTATTTT
CSASSDSTDTQYF
>-|TRBJ1-5|many|TRBV20-1
TGCAGTGCTAGCCCCTCTCCCGACGGGAATCAGCCCCAGCATTTT
CSASPSPDGNQPQHF
>-|TRBJ2-1|many|TRBV5-6
TGTGCCAGCAGCTACGGGACAACTAATGAGCAGTTCTTC
CASSYGTTNEQFF
>-|TRBJ2-1|many|TRBV6-2/TRBV6-3
TGTGCCAGCAGCTCTCGGGAGAGATACAATGAGCAGTTCTTC
CASSSRERYNEQFF
>-|TRBJ1-1|many|TRBV20-1
TGCAGTGCTACTCTGGGGAACACTGAAGCTTTCTTT
CSATLGNTEAFF
>-|TRBJ2-1|many|TRBV21-1
TGTGCCAGCAGCCCTCGAGCGGGAGGTTACAATGAGCAGTTCTTC
CASSPRAGGYNEQFF
>-|TRBJ1-2|many|TRBV29-1
TGCAGCGTTCCCATCGTTAACTATGGCTACACCTTC
CSVPIVNYGYTF
>TRBD2|TRBJ2-7|many|TRBV12-3/TRBV12-4
TGTGCCAGCAGTTTTCGGCGGGAGGACGAGCAGTACTTC
CASSFRREDEQYF